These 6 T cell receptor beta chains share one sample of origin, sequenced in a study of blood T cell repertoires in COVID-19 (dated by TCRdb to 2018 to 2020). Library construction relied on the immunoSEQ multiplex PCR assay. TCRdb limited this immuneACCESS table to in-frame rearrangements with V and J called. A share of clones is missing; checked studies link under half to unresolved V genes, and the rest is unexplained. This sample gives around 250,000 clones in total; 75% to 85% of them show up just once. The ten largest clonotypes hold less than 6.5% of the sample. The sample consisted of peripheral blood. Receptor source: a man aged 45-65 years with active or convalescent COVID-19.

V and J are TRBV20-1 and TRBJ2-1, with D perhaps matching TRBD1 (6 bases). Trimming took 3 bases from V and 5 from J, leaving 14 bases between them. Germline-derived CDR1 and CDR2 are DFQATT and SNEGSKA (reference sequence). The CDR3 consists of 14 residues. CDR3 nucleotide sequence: TGCAGTGCTAGTGGACAGAGACGTAACAATGAGCAGTTCTTC. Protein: CSASGQRRNNEQFF.

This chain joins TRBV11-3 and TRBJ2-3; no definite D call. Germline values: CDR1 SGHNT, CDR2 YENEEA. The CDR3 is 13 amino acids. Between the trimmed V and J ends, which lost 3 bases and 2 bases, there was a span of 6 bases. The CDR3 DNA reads TGTGCCAGCAGCTTTCGGTACACAGATACGCAGTATTTT. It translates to CASSFRYTDTQYF. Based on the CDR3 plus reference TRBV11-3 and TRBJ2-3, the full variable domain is EAGVVQSPRYKIIEKKQPVAFWCNPISGHNTLYWYLQNLGQGPELLIRYENEEAVDDSQLPKDRFSAERLKGVDSTLKIQPAELGDSAVYLCASSFRYTDTQYFGPGTRLTVL.

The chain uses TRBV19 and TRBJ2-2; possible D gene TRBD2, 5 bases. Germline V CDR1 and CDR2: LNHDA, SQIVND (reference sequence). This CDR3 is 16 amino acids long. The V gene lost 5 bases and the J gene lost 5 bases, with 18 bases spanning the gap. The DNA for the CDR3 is TGTGCCAGTAGTCCCAGGACTCCTACGAGGACCGGGGAGCTGTTTTTT. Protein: CASSPRTPTRTGELFF.

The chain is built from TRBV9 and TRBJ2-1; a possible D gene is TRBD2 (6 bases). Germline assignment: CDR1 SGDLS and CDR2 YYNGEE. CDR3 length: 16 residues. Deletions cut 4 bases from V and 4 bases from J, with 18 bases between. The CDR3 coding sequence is TGTGCCAGCAGCCAAGGGGACTCCGCGGGGTACAATGAGCAGTTCTTC. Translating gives CASSQGDSAGYNEQFF.

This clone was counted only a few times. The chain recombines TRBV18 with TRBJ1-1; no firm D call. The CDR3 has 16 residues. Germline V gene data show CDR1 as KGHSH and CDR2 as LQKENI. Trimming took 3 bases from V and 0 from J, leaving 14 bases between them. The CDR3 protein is CASSPGQMPMNTEAFF. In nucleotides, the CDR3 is TGTGCCAGCTCACCGGGCCAGATGCCCATGAACACTGAAGCTTTCTTT.

The CDR3 DNA follows: TGTGCCAGCAGTGAAAGTTTGATGGGGACAGAGAATGAAGCTTTCTTT. This sequence encodes CASSESLMGTENEAFF. This chain connects TRBV6-1 to TRBJ1-1, with 7 nucleotides matching TRBD1. The V segment lost 2 bases and the J segment 7 bases; nucleotides outside the gene matches: 13. From germline, CDR1 is MNHNS and CDR2 SASEGT. The CDR3 covers 16 residues.